Listed here are 12 T cell receptor beta chains from one sample, sequenced in a study of blood T cell repertoires in COVID-19 (dated by TCRdb to the early 2020s). The protocol used for the library was the immunoSEQ multiplex PCR assay. What TCRdb holds here is the immuneACCESS table cut down to in-frame rearrangements. Part of the clones is not present; checked against another copy, under half of the missing clones reflect an unresolved V gene, and the others are unexplained. A total of about 310,000 clones appear in this sample, approximately 85% of them only once. The ten largest make up around 2.1% of the sample. Sequencing was done on a sample of PBMCs or T cells enriched from blood (not recorded which). The receptors shown here come from a man younger than 40 who had recovered from COVID-19.

CDR3 bases: TGTGCCAGCAGCTCCGGTTGGGGTACTCGGGAGAACACTGAAGCTTTCTTT. This gives the protein CASSSGWGTRENTEAFF. The chain has TRBV7-9 and TRBJ1-1; D ambiguous. Trimming removed 4 bases from V and 1 base from J, with 19 bases in between. The germline CDR1 and CDR2 sequences are SEHNR and FQNEAQ (reference sequence). This CDR3 comprises 17 residues.

The chain uses TRBV9 and TRBJ2-1, with 15 nucleotides matching TRBD2. V gave up 5 bases and J gave up 8 bases; unmatched junction bases: 5. The length of the CDR3 is 15 residues. Per the germline V gene, CDR1 is SGDLS and CDR2 is YYNGEE. The DNA of the CDR3 is TGTGCCAGCAGTCACGGGACTAGCGGGGGGTATGAGCAGTTCTTC. Amino acids: CASSHGTSGGYEQFF.

The rearrangement links TRBV2 to TRBJ1-6, with TRBD1 as a possible D gene (6 bases). CDR1 and CDR2 (germline): SNHLY, FYNNEI. V lost 8 bases, J lost 7 bases, and 12 bases lay in between. CDR3 length equals 13 residues. The CDR3 spells CASRSGGNSPLHF. The CDR3 nucleotides are TGTGCCAGCCGGAGTGGGGGCAATTCACCCCTCCACTTT.

The genes are TRBV4-3 and TRBJ1-4; D unresolved. Germline values: CDR1 LGHNA, CDR2 YSLEER. V was pared by 2 bases and J by 5 bases, with 6 bases between. The CDR3 loop spans 13 amino acids. The CDR3 region has the DNA TGCGCCAGCAGCCAAAACCAGAATGAAAAACTGTTTTTT. Translation: CASSQNQNEKLFF.

The chain is built from TRBV7-9 and TRBJ2-1, with TRBD2 matching over 11 bases. This CDR3 region has 15 residues. Per germline, CDR1 SEHNR and CDR2 FQNEAQ (reference sequence). With V trimmed by 6 bases and J by 5 bases, 6 bases remained unmatched. DNA for the CDR3: TGTGCCAGCAGTACTAGCGGGGGAGATAACAATGAGCAGTTCTTC. It encodes CASSTSGGDNNEQFF. The complete variable domain, with remaining parts taken from reference TRBV7-9 and TRBJ2-1, reads DTGVSQNPRHKITKRGQNVTFRCDPISEHNRLYWYRQTLGQGPEFLTYFQNEAQLEKSRLLSDRFSAERPKGSFSTLEIQRTEQGDSAMYLCASSTSGGDNNEQFFGPGTRLTVL.

CDR3 loop: CASSLVEVPGELFF. CDR3 DNA sequence: TGCGCCAGCAGCTTGGTGGAGGTCCCCGGGGAGCTGTTTTTT. The V gene is TRBV5-1, the J gene TRBJ2-2; possible D gene TRBD2, 5 bases. The CDR3 consists of 14 residues. In germline, CDR1 is SGHRS, CDR2 YFSETQ. The V gene lost 0 bases and the J gene lost 6 bases, with 9 bases spanning the gap.

The V and J genes are TRBV3-1 (or the pseudogene TRBV3-2) and TRBJ1-2, with 9 bases matching TRBD1. Germline CDR1 LGHDT, CDR2 YNNKEL (reference sequence). The CDR3 loop spans 14 amino acids. Losses at the gene ends were 1 base for V and 6 bases for J; bases not matched to a gene: 3. DNA of the CDR3: TGTGCCAGCAGCCAAGGGGACAGGGAAGATGGCTACACCTTC. Amino acids: CASSQGDREDGYTF.

V is TRBV4-1 and J is TRBJ1-4; 7 positions match TRBD1. The CDR3 has 17 residues. Germline lookup yields CDR1 MGHRA and CDR2 YSYEKL. The V segment lost 5 bases and the J segment 1 base; nucleotides outside the gene matches: 10. CDR3 bases: TGCGCCAGCAGCGGGACAGACAAACCCCGAACTAATGAAAAACTGTTTTTT. Residues: CASSGTDKPRTNEKLFF.

The V call is TRBV19, the J call TRBJ1-1; D unclear. Trimming took 6 bases from V and 3 from J, leaving 17 bases between them. CDR3 length: 15 residues. Germline V gene data show CDR1 as LNHDA and CDR2 as SQIVND (reference sequence). The CDR3 reads CASSPLSGGDTEAFF. The CDR3 DNA reads TGTGCCAGTAGCCCTCTCTCCGGTGGTGACACTGAAGCTTTCTTT.

The table lists this clone with a count of one. The genes are TRBV5-6 and TRBJ2-2, with a weak D call TRBD2 (5 bases). Germline V lookup: CDR1 SGHDT, CDR2 YYEEEE. This CDR3 comprises 16 residues. V lost 3 bases to trimming and J lost 4 bases, with 16 bases between them. The CDR3 reads CASSSSLGEGTGELFF. The CDR3 region has the DNA TGTGCCAGCAGCTCCTCTCTCGGGGAAGGCACCGGGGAGCTGTTTTTT. The entire variable domain, with the rest obtained from reference TRBV5-6 and TRBJ2-2, is as follows: DAGVTQSPTHLIKTRGQQVTLRCSPKSGHDTVSWYQQALGQGPQFIFQYYEEEERQRGNFPDRFSGHQFPNYSSELNVNALLLGDSALYLCASSSSLGEGTGELFFGEGSRLTVL.

The chain carries TRBV19 and TRBJ2-7, with TRBD1 matching over 9 bases. In germline, CDR1 is LNHDA, CDR2 SQIVND (reference sequence). The ends lost 7 bases at V and 0 bases at J; junction bases unmatched: 4. The CDR3 is 14 residues long. The CDR3 DNA reads as TGTGCCAGTACCGGGGACAGGGACTCCTACGAGCAGTACTTC. Amino acid sequence: CASTGDRDSYEQYF.

J is TRBJ1-6 and V is TRBV4-1; 9 bases are a match to TRBD1. The CDR3 runs to 16 residues. Germline trimming cut 1 base from V and 7 bases from J; bases unmatched to any gene: 5. Per the germline V gene, CDR1 is MGHRA and CDR2 is YSYEKL. The CDR3 coding sequence is TGCGCCAGCAGCCAAGGAGGGGACAGGGCCAATTCACCCCTCCACTTT. It is translated as CASSQGGDRANSPLHF.